This TCR beta chain originates from a study of cytomegalovirus exposure and HLA in healthy donors. Study-wide findings and caveats: Both high specificity and high sensitivity reportedly marked the classifier's diagnosis of cytomegalovirus status.

Use of 60 Vbeta and 13 Jbeta primers characterized the PCR. Method: immunoSEQ multiplex PCR; TCRdb's copy keeps in-frame clones and lacks some. Altogether about 87,000 clones are present, approximately 75% being singletons, with the ten largest covering under 4%. With respect to this clone: Its specificity is not known.

The CDR3 covers 17 residues. Germline V gives CDR1 LGHNA, CDR2 YNFKEQ. The ends lost 1 base at V and 7 bases at J; junction bases unmatched: 10. The chain carries TRBV4-2 and TRBJ2-1; 10 bases are shared with TRBD2. This TCR derives from a woman aged 40 to 49 in good health and CMV-seronegative. The sequencing input was PBMCs. CDR3 region: CASSQGIAGGLRNEQFF. The CDR3 bases are TGTGCCAGCAGCCAAGGAATAGCGGGGGGTCTGAGGAATGAGCAGTTCTTC.